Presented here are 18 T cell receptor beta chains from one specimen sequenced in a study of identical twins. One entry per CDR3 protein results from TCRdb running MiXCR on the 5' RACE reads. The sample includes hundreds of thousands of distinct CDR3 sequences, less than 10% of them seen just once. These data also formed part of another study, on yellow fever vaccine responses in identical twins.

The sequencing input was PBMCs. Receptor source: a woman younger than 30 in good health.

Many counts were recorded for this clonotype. The CDR3 sequence: CASRERRGQGNEKLFF. As DNA, the CDR3 is TGTGCCAGCAGGGAGCGGCGGGGACAGGGAAATGAAAAACTGTTTTTT. The rearrangement uses TRBV2 and TRBJ1-4, with 9 bases that match TRBD1. J lost 5 bases, V lost 6 bases, and 10 bases had no gene match. CDR3 length: 16 amino acids. Germline V gene lookup returns CDR1 SNHLY and CDR2 FYNNEI.

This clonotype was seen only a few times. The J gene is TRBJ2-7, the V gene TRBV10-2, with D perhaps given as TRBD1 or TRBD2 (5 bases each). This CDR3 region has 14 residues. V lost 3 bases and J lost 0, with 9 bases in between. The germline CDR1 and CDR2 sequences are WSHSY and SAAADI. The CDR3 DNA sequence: TGCGCCAGCAGTGACCAGGGAGTCTCCTACGAGCAGTACTTC. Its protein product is CASSDQGVSYEQYF.

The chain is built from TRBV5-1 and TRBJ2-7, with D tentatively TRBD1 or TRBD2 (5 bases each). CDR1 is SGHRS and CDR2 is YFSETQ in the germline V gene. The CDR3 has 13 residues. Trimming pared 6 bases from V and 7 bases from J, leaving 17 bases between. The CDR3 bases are TGCGCCAGCACCGTCGGGACGCTCGGGGAGCAGTACTTC. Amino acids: CASTVGTLGEQYF.

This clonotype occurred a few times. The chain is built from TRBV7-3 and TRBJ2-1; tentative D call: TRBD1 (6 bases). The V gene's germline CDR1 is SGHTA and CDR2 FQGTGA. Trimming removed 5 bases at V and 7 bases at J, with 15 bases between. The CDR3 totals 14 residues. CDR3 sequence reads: CASSPRAGVNEQFF. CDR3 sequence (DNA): TGTGCCAGCAGCCCAAGGGCAGGGGTGAATGAGCAGTTCTTC. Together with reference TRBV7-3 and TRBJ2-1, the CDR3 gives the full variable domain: GAGVSQTPSNKVTEKGKYVELRCDPISGHTALYWYRQSLGQGPEFLIYFQGTGAADDSGLPNDRFFAVRPEGSVSTLKIQRTERGDSAVYLCASSPRAGVNEQFFGPGTRLTVL.

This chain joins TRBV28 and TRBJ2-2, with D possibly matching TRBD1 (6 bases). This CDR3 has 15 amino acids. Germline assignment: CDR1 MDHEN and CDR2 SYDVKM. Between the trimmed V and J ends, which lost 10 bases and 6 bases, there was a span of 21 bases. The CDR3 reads CATRGIGVIPGELFF. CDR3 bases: TGTGCCACCAGGGGAATAGGGGTAATCCCCGGGGAGCTGTTTTTT.

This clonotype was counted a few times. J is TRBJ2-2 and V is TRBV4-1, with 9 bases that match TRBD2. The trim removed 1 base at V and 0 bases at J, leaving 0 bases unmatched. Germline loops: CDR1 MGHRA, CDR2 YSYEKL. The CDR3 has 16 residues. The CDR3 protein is CASSQGLAANTGELFF. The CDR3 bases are TGCGCCAGCAGCCAAGGACTAGCGGCGAACACCGGGGAGCTGTTTTTT.

Here the CDR3 reads CASSQDRGWGELFF. As DNA, the CDR3 is TGCGCCAGCAGCCAGGACAGGGGTTGGGGTGAGTTGTTCTTC. The chain links TRBV5-1 to TRBJ2-1; TRBD1 aligns across 9 bases. V lost 4 bases to trimming and J lost 15 bases; unmatched junction nucleotides: 14. Germline CDR1 SGHRS, CDR2 YFSETQ. The CDR3 is 14 residues long.

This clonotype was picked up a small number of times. CDR3 nucleotide sequence: TGCGCCAGCTCTGGGGGGAGGGTTTTTGTCCTGGATAGTGATACGCAGTATTTT. Protein product: CASSGGRVFVLDSDTQYF. This chain links TRBV10-2 with TRBJ2-3; 7 positions match TRBD2. Germline V gene data show CDR1 as WSHSY and CDR2 as SAAADI. With V trimmed by 8 bases and J by 6 bases, 23 bases remained unmatched. The CDR3 has 18 residues.

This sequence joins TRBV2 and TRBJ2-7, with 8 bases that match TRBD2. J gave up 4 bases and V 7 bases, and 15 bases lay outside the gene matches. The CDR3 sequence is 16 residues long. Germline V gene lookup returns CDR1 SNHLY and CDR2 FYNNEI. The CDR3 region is CASTEFMKAGGYEQYF. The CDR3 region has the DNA TGTGCCAGCACCGAGTTTATGAAGGCGGGGGGTTACGAGCAGTACTTC. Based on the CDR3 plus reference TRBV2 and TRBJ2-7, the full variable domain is EPEVTQTPSHQVTQMGQEVILRCVPISNHLYFYWYRQILGQKVEFLVSFYNNEISEKSEIFDDQFSVERPDGSNFTLKIRSTKLEDSAMYFCASTEFMKAGGYEQYFGPGTRLTVT.

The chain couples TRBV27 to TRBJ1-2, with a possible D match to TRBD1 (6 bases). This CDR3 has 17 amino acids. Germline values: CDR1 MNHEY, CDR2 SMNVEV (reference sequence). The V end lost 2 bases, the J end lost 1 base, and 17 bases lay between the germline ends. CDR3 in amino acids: CASSLGARGGRNYGYTF. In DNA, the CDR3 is TGTGCCAGCAGTTTAGGGGCCAGGGGCGGTCGTAACTATGGCTACACCTTC.

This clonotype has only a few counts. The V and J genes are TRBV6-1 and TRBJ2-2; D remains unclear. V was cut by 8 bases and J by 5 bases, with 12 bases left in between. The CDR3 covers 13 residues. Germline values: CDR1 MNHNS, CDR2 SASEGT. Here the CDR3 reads CASARAPTGELFF. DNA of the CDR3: TGTGCCAGCGCTCGAGCTCCTACCGGGGAGCTGTTTTTT.

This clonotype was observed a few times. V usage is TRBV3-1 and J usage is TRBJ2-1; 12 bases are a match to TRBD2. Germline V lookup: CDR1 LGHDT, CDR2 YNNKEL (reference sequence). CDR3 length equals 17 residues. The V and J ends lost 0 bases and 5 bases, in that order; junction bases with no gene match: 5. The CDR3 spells CASSQDAGLAGNNEQFF. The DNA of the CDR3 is TGTGCCAGCAGCCAAGATGCCGGACTAGCGGGAAACAATGAGCAGTTCTTC.

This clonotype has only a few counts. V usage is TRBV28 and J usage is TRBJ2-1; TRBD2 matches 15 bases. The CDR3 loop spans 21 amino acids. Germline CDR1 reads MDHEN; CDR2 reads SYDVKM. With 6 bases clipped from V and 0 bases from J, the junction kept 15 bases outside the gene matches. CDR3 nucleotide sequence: TGTGCCAGCAGGCCTTGGGGCTCAGGGACTAGCGGGAGGAGCTCCTACAATGAGCAGTTCTTC. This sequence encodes CASRPWGSGTSGRSSYNEQFF.

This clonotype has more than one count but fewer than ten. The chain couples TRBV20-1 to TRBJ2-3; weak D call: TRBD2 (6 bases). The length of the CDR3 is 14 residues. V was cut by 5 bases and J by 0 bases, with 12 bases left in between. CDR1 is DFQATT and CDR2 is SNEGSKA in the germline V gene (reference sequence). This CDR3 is CSAHETRSTDTQYF. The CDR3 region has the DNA TGCAGTGCTCACGAGACTAGAAGCACAGATACGCAGTATTTT.

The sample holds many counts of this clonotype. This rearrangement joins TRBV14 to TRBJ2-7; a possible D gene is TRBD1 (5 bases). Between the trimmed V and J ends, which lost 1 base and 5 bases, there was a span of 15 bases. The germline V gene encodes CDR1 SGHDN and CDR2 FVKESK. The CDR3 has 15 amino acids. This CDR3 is CASSQVRDSQNEQYF. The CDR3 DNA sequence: TGTGCCAGCAGCCAAGTCCGAGACAGCCAGAACGAGCAGTACTTC. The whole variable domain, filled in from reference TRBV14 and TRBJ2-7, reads EAGVTQFPSHSVIEKGQTVTLRCDPISGHDNLYWYRRVMGKEIKFLLHFVKESKQDESGMPNNRFLAERTGGTYSTLKVQPAELEDSGVYFCASSQVRDSQNEQYFGPGTRLTVT.

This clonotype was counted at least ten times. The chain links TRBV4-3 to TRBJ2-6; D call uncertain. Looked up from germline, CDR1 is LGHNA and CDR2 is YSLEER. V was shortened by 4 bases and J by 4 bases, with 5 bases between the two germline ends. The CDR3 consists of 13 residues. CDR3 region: CASSPDGANVLTF. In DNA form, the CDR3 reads TGCGCCAGCAGCCCGGACGGGGCCAACGTCCTGACTTTC.

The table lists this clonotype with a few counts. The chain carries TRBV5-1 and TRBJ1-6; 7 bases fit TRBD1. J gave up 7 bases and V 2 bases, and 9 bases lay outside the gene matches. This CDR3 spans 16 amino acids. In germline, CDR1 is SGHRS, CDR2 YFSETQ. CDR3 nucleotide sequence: TGCGCCAGCAGCTTATCACCTCAGGGGGACAATTCACCCCTCCACTTT. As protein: CASSLSPQGDNSPLHF.

The CDR3 loop is CSVETGVKETQYF. The CDR3 DNA is TGCAGCGTTGAGACAGGAGTAAAAGAGACCCAGTACTTC. The J gene is TRBJ2-5, the V gene TRBV29-1; D perhaps matches TRBD1 (6 bases). The germline V gene encodes CDR1 SQVTM and CDR2 ANQGSEA. The V and J ends lost 3 bases and 3 bases respectively, with 11 bases between them. There are 13 residues in the CDR3.